This T cell receptor beta chain appears in the sequencing data of a study of blood T cell repertoires in COVID-19. Methods used by the authors: Amplifying reference gene primers gave estimates of nucleated cell counts. Using immunoSEQ multiplex PCR, the repertoire was profiled, and TCRdb retains in-frame clones only, with some absent. V and J calls and clone size are copied from that table; D and trimming were computed from the DNA. This table holds 50,000 to 65,000 clones, just over 70% found once. V lost 1 base, J lost 3 bases, and 2 bases stayed unmatched. Per the germline V gene, CDR1 is SEHNR and CDR2 is FQNEAQ (reference sequence). The CDR3 spans 14 residues. Participants, 18 to 89 years old, spanned around 26 US areas. Exposed enrollees encountered a COVID-19 case at some point within 2 weeks before study entry.

Specimen: PBMCs or T cells enriched from blood (not recorded which). The sequence derives from an older woman who had been exposed to COVID-19. This chain joins TRBV7-9 and TRBJ1-2; 7 nucleotides align to TRBD1. This CDR3 is CASSLGTGYYGYTF. CDR3 sequence (DNA): TGTGCCAGCAGCTTAGGGACAGGATACTATGGCTACACCTTC.